The text below deals with one T cell receptor beta chain. Its target is unknown. The source of the sample is a study of radiotherapy plus CTLA-4 blockade in lung cancer. Study at large: Objective responses emerged in over 15% of patients, and 25% to 40% attained disease control.

TCRdb's table, derived via immunoSEQ multiplex PCR, lists solely in-frame clones and lacks some. Altogether tens of thousands of clones are present, less than 85% being singletons, with the ten largest covering 15% to 20%. Findings of the study overall: In blood, TCR clones derived from the tumor expanded after radiotherapy plus ipilimumab.

The specimen comprised peripheral blood, sampled from a patient treated with radiotherapy plus ipilimumab. This receptor was identified in a human donor with non-small cell lung cancer whose response to radiotherapy plus ipilimumab could not be evaluated. Some clones in this sample may be carry-over from other donors' samples.

Written as DNA, the CDR3 is TGTGCCAGCAGTCTGACAGATCAGCCCCAGCATTTT. This gives the protein CASSLTDQPQHF. This sequence joins TRBV28 and TRBJ1-5, with D tentatively TRBD1 (5 bases). The V gene lost 5 bases and the J gene lost 5 bases, with 7 bases spanning the gap. CDR3 length: 12 residues. Looked up from germline, CDR1 is MDHEN and CDR2 is SYDVKM. The whole variable domain, remainder taken from reference TRBV28 and TRBJ1-5, is DVKVTQSSRYLVKRTGEKVFLECVQDMDHENMFWYRQDPGLGLRLIYFSYDVKMKEKGDIPEGYSVSREKKERFSLILESASTNQTSMYLCASSLTDQPQHFGDGTRLSIL.